This TCR beta chain was identified in a study of blood T cell repertoires in COVID-19. Background on the study: The United States, Italy and Spain provided the acute and convalescent COVID-19 samples. PBMCs, B-cell-depleted T cells, or T cells were the source of the cDNA or gDNA that made up the material.

Study processing details: Estimation of nucleated cell counts was performed using reference gene primer amplification. Clones were sequenced by immunoSEQ multiplex PCR, and TCRdb holds only the in-frame ones, with some missing. V and J calls and clone size are copied from that table; D and trimming were computed from the DNA. Counted here are approximately 200,000 clones, 70% to 90% occurring once; the ten biggest clones make up around 1.1%. CDR3 length equals 14 residues. Looked up from germline, CDR1 is SGHTS and CDR2 is YDEGEE. V gave up 0 bases and J gave up 4 bases; unmatched junction bases: 2. The chain uses TRBV5-8 and TRBJ2-5; 8 bases fit TRBD2. The origin of this receptor is a man aged 25-45 years with acute or convalescent COVID-19. What was sequenced was peripheral blood. CDR3: CASSLAGGGETQYF. In nucleotides, the CDR3 is TGTGCCAGCAGCTTGGCCGGGGGGGGAGAGACCCAGTACTTC.